Below are 10 T cell receptor beta chains sequenced from a single sample in a study of CD8 T cells in ankylosing spondylitis. General study points: Ankylosing spondylitis blood seemed to carry a telltale TCR beta motif made of eight or nine highly homologous variants.

Their target antigens are unknown. TCRdb re-derived calls from the 5' RACE reads in MiXCR, one entry per CDR3 protein. The sample holds fewer than 750,000 distinct CDR3 sequences; 19% are singletons and the top ten take around 19%. The sample comprised blood, either unsorted or a sorted T cell fraction (not recorded which). Receptors originate from a male donor with ankylosing spondylitis.

This clonotype was counted a few times. V is TRBV4-1 and J is TRBJ1-5, with D unresolved. The CDR3 is 15 amino acids. The V end was cut by 1 base, the J end by 6 bases, with 13 bases between. CDR1 and CDR2 from the germline V gene are MGHRA and YSYEKL. The chain's CDR3 is CASSQGPGGTQPQHF. In DNA form, the CDR3 reads TGCGCCAGCAGCCAAGGGCCAGGAGGAACTCAGCCCCAGCATTTT.

The J gene is TRBJ1-2, the V gene TRBV10-3; no clear D gene. V was clipped by 8 bases and J by 0 bases, with 13 bases between them. The CDR3 is 14 residues long. Per germline, CDR1 ENHRY and CDR2 SYGVKD. CDR3 residues: CAISDGLTNYGYTF. Written as DNA, the CDR3 is TGTGCCATCTCGGACGGGTTAACTAACTATGGCTACACCTTC.

This clonotype has at least ten counts. The chain joins TRBV4-2 to TRBJ2-6, with 8 bases matching TRBD2. The CDR3 is 20 residues long. The germline CDR1 and CDR2 sequences are LGHNA and YNFKEQ. J lost 3 bases, V lost 0 bases, and 13 bases had no gene match. CDR3 in amino acids: CASSQDSLAGNSGGANVLTF. CDR3 coding DNA: TGTGCCAGCAGCCAAGATAGCCTAGCGGGCAACTCTGGTGGGGCCAACGTCCTGACTTTC.

A single count supports this clonotype. The V call is TRBV6-1, the J call TRBJ2-2; D is unclear. There are 16 residues in the CDR3. CDR1 and CDR2 from the germline V gene are MNHNS and SASEGT. With 6 bases removed from V and 1 base from J, the gap between germline ends came to 15 bases. CDR3 amino acids: CASSPLRWENTGELFF. The CDR3 region has the DNA TGTGCCAGCAGCCCCCTTCGTTGGGAGAACACCGGGGAGCTGTTTTTT.

The CDR3 DNA reads as TGTGCCAGCAGACCCTCTGTGGGGTCCCAGCATTTT. It codes for CASRPSVGSQHF. The chain links TRBV27 to TRBJ1-5, with unresolved D. This CDR3 has 12 residues. The germline V gene encodes CDR1 MNHEY and CDR2 SMNVEV (reference sequence). Trimming took 6 bases from V and 11 from J, leaving 14 bases between them.

This sequence joins TRBV20-1 and TRBJ2-1; the match to TRBD2 covers 13 bases. V was pared by 3 bases and J by 12 bases, with 11 bases of the junction left unmatched. The CDR3 is 15 amino acids. From germline, CDR1 is DFQATT and CDR2 SNEGSKA (reference sequence). CDR3 bases: TGCAGTGCTAGTAATCCGGTACTAGCGGGAGGGGGGCAGTTCTTC. Its protein is CSASNPVLAGGGQFF.

This clonotype was observed at least ten times. V gene TRBV12-3 or TRBV12-4 combines with J gene TRBJ2-1, with TRBD1 matching 7 bases. V dropped 2 bases and J dropped 4; count of bases not matched to a gene: 2. The CDR3 has 14 residues. The CDR3 protein is CASSLRQGYNEQFF. The CDR3 coding sequence is TGTGCCAGCAGTTTACGACAGGGTTACAATGAGCAGTTCTTC.

About this clonotype itself: A read error may produce the germline difference seen at one junction end. The chain combines TRBV2 with TRBJ2-4; TRBD1 is a possible D gene (5 bases). Germline V gene sequence: CDR1 SNHLY, CDR2 FYNNEI. The CDR3 consists of 13 residues. The CDR3 sequence: CASSEGQGLSQDF. CDR3 bases: TGTGCCAGCAGTGAAGGGCAGGGCCTCTCTCAAGACTTC.

In this sample, this clonotype turned up a few times. The chain joins TRBV11-2 to TRBJ2-2; D is possibly TRBD2 (7 bases). Trimming removed 2 bases at V and 3 bases at J, with 13 bases between. CDR3 length equals 16 residues. Germline V CDR1 and CDR2: SGHAT, FQNNGV. The CDR3 bases are TGTGCCAGCAGCTTAACGGGGGGCAAGGACACCGGGGAGCTGTTTTTT. It is translated as CASSLTGGKDTGELFF.

This clonotype was observed at least ten times. The chain combines TRBV12-3 or TRBV12-4 with TRBJ2-1, with D maybe TRBD2 (7 bases). V was pared by 8 bases and J by 1 base, with 15 bases between. There are 15 residues in the CDR3. CDR3 residues: CASFRGGSSYNEQFF. The CDR3 DNA sequence: TGTGCCAGCTTCCGCGGGGGCAGTTCCTACAATGAGCAGTTCTTC.